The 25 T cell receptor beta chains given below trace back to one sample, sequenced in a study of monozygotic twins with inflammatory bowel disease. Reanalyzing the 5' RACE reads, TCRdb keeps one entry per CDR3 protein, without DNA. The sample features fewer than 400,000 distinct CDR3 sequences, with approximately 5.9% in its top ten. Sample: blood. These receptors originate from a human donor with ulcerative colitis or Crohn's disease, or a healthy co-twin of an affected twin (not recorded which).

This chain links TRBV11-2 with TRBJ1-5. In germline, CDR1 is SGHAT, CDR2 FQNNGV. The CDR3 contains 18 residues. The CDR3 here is CASSLKEPGPTSNQPQHF.

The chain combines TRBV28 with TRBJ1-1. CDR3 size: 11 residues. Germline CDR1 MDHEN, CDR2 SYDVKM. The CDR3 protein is CASRDWYEAFF.

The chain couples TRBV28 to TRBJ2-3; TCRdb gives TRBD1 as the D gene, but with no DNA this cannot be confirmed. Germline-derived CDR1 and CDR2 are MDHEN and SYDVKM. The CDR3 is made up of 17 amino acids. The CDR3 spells CASAYARGRFPTDTQYF.

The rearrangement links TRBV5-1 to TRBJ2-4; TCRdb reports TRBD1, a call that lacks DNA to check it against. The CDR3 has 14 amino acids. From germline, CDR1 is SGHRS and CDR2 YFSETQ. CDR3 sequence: CASSPTGDQNIQYF.

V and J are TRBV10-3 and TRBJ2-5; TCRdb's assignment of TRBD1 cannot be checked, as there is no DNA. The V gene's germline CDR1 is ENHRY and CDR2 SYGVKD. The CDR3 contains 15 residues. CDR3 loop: CAISESRTGKETQYF.

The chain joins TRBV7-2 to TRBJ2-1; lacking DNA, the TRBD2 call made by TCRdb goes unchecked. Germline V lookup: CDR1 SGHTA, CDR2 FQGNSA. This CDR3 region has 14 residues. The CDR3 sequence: CASSFVTSLNEQFF.

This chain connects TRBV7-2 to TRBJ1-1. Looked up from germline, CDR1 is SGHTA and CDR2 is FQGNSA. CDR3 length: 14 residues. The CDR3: CASSLQVMNTEAFF. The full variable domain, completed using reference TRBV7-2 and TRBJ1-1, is GAGVSQSPSNKVTEKGKDVELRCDPISGHTALYWYRQSLGQGLEFLIYFQGNSAPDKSGLPSDRFSAERTGGSVSTLTIQRTQQEDSAVYLCASSLQVMNTEAFFGQGTRLTVV.

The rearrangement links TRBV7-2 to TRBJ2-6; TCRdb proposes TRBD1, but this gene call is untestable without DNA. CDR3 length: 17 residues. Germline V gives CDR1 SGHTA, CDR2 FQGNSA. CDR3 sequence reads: CASSRPGQGSGANVLTF.

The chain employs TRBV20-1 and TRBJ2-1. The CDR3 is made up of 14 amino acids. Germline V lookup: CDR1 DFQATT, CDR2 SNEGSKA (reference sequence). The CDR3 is CSARDPSSYNEQFF.

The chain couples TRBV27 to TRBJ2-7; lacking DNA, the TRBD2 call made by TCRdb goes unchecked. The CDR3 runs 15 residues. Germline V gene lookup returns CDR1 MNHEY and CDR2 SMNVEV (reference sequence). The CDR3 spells CASSLGTSSNQRQYF.

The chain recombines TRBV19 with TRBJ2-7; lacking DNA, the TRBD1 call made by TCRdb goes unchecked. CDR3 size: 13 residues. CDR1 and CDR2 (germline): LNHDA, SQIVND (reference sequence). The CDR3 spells CASSRTAFYEQYF.

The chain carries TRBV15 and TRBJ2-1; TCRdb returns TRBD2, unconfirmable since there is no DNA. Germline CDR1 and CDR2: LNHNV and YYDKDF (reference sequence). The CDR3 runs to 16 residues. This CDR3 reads CATSRRGITSYNEQFF.

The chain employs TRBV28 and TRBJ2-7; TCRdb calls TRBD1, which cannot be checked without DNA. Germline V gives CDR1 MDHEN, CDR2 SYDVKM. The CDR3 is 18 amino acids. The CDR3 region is CASSLTGQGEGSTYEQYF.

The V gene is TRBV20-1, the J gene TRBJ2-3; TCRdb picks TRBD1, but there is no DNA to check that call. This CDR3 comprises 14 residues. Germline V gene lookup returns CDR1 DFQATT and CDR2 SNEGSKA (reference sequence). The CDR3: CSAKRPGITDTQYF.

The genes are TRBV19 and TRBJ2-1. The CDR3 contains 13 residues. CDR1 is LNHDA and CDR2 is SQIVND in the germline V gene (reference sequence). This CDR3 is CASSLVFTNEQFF. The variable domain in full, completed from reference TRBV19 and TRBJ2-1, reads DGGITQSPKYLFRKEGQNVTLSCEQNLNHDAMYWYRQDPGQGLRLIYYSQIVNDFQKGDIAEGYSVSREKKESFPLTVTSAQKNPTAFYLCASSLVFTNEQFFGPGTRLTVL.

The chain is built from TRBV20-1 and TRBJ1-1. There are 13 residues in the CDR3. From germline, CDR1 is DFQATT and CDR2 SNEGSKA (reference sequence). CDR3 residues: CSASTHLNTEAFF.

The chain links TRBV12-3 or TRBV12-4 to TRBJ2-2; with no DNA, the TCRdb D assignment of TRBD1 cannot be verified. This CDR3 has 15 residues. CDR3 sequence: CASNRGGRDTGELFF.

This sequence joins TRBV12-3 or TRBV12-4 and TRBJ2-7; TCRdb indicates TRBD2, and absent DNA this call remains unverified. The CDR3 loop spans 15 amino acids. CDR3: CASSHGSSGVYEQYF.

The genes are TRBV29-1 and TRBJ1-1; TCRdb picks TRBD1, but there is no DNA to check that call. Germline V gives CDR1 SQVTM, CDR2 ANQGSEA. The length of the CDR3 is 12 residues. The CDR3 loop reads CSVPGDMTEAFF.

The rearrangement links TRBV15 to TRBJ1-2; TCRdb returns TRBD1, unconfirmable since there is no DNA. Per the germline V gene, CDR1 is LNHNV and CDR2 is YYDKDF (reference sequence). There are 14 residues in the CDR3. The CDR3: CATSRDRGRGGYTF.

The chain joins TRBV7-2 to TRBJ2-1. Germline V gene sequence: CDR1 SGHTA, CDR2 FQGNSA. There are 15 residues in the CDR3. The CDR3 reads CASSLDTNSYNEQFF.

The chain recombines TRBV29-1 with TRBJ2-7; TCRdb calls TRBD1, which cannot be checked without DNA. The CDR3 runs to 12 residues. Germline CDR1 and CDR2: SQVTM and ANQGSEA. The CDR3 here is CSVDRGRHEQYF.

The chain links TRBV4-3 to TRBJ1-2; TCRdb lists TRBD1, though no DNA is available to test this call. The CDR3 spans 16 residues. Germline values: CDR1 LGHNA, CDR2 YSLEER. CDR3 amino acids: CASSQFSLGGADGYTF.

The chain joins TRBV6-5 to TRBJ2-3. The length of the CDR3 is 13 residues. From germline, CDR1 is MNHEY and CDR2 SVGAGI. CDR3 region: CASRRGFFQEQYF.

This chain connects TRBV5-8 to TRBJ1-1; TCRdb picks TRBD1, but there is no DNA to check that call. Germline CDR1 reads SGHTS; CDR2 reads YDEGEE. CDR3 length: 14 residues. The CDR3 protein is CASRIRGANTEAFF.